These 26 T cell receptor beta chains were sequenced from one sample in a study of shared clonotypes between healthy human individuals. Method: immunoSEQ multiplex PCR; TCRdb's copy keeps in-frame clones and lacks some. This table holds about 610,000 clones, approximately 96% found once. CD45RO-negative cells were positively selected for CCR7, leaving out terminally differentiated effector memory CD45RA+ cells. Source material: naive CD8+ T cells sorted from blood. These receptor sequences come from a woman aged 25 to 39 in good health.

The chain recombines TRBV4-2 with TRBJ2-1, with D unclear. The germline CDR1 and CDR2 sequences are LGHNA and YNFKEQ. This CDR3 region has 17 residues. V was clipped by 5 bases and J by 2 bases, with 19 bases between them. The CDR3 bases are TGTGCCAGCAGCTCTTCAACCCGTACGGGCCCCTACAATGAGCAGTTCTTC. Its translation is CASSSSTRTGPYNEQFF.

V usage is TRBV2 and J usage is TRBJ1-3, with no clear D. The germline V and J ends were trimmed by 3 bases and 0 bases, with 6 bases remaining between them. CDR1 and CDR2 from the germline V gene are SNHLY and FYNNEI. This CDR3 region has 14 residues. The CDR3 region is CASSEGSSGNTIYF. The CDR3 bases are TGTGCCAGCAGTGAGGGGAGCTCTGGAAACACCATATATTTT.

The CDR3: CSVEGTSGRIEQFF. In nucleotides, the CDR3 is TGCAGCGTTGAAGGCACTAGCGGGAGAATTGAGCAGTTCTTC. The V gene is TRBV29-1, the J gene TRBJ2-1; 11 positions match TRBD2. Germline V lookup: CDR1 SQVTM, CDR2 ANQGSEA. The CDR3 length is 14 residues. V dropped 1 base and J dropped 9; count of bases not matched to a gene: 5.

The CDR3 nucleotides are TGTGCCAGCAGGGACCGGGGGCCGGGGGAGACCCAGTACTTC. Protein product: CASRDRGPGETQYF. The chain joins TRBV5-8 to TRBJ2-5; D tentatively fits TRBD1 or TRBD2 (6 bases each). The CDR3 loop spans 14 amino acids. V was cut by 5 bases and J by 5 bases, with 16 bases left in between. In germline, CDR1 is SGHTS, CDR2 YDEGEE.

The genes are TRBV6-1 and TRBJ2-3, with 7 bases that match TRBD2. Looked up from germline, CDR1 is MNHNS and CDR2 is SASEGT. The length of the CDR3 is 15 residues. The ends lost 4 bases at V and 6 bases at J; junction bases unmatched: 10. CDR3 sequence (DNA): TGTGCCAGCAGTGGTAAGCTAGCGGTAACGGATACGCAGTATTTT. Its translation: CASSGKLAVTDTQYF.

The chain combines TRBV4-2 with TRBJ1-1; unclear D gene. Trimming left V 4 bases short and J 0 bases short, with 12 bases between. Germline CDR1 reads LGHNA; CDR2 reads YNFKEQ. The CDR3 loop spans 15 amino acids. The CDR3 DNA follows: TGTGCCAGCAGCCGATCGATTCTGATGAACACTGAAGCTTTCTTT. This encodes CASSRSILMNTEAFF.

The gene calls are TRBV13 and TRBJ2-7; 8 bases are shared with TRBD1. The CDR3 sequence is 14 residues long. Germline V gene data show CDR1 as PRHDT and CDR2 as FYEKMQ (reference sequence). The V gene end was trimmed by 7 bases and the J gene end by 2 bases; junction bases not matched to a gene: 7. The CDR3 is CASTITGGAYEQYF. The CDR3 DNA follows: TGTGCCAGCACTATAACAGGGGGAGCCTACGAGCAGTACTTC.

V is TRBV15 and J is TRBJ1-2; 8 bases are shared with TRBD1. Germline CDR1 reads LNHNV; CDR2 reads YYDKDF (reference sequence). V lost 6 bases to trimming and J lost 5 bases; unmatched junction nucleotides: 8. The CDR3 has 14 residues. The CDR3 sequence: CATSQGAEVYGYTF. The CDR3 DNA reads TGTGCCACCAGTCAGGGGGCGGAGGTGTATGGCTACACCTTC.

The rearrangement links TRBV6-1 to TRBJ2-7, with D possibly TRBD1 on 6 matching bases. CDR1 is MNHNS, CDR2 SASEGT, per germline. The CDR3 contains 13 residues. Trimming cost V 7 bases and J 1 base, with 11 bases left between them. The CDR3, as DNA: TGTGCCAGCACCACAGGGTATTCCTACGAGCAGTACTTC. This gives the protein CASTTGYSYEQYF.

The chain employs TRBV11-2 and TRBJ1-4; D is unresolved. V was pared by 2 bases and J by 3 bases, with 10 bases between. The CDR3 is 15 amino acids. Germline lookup yields CDR1 SGHAT and CDR2 FQNNGV. The CDR3 reads CASSLYEGANEKLFF. Written as DNA, the CDR3 is TGTGCCAGCAGCTTATACGAGGGAGCTAATGAAAAACTGTTTTTT.

This clone has only one observation. The chain is built from TRBV28 and TRBJ1-1; no firm D call. Trimming left V 5 bases short and J 0 bases short, with 13 bases between. Germline V gene data show CDR1 as MDHEN and CDR2 as SYDVKM. The CDR3 length is 15 residues. CDR3 bases: TGTGCCAGCAGTCCACTGGTGGGATTGAACACTGAAGCTTTCTTT. This codes for CASSPLVGLNTEAFF. The full variable domain, completed using reference TRBV28 and TRBJ1-1, is DVKVTQSSRYLVKRTGEKVFLECVQDMDHENMFWYRQDPGLGLRLIYFSYDVKMKEKGDIPEGYSVSREKKERFSLILESASTNQTSMYLCASSPLVGLNTEAFFGQGTRLTVV.

V and J are TRBV2 and TRBJ2-7; a weak D match, TRBD1 (6 bases). V dropped 8 bases and J dropped 5 bases, with 10 bases sitting between them. This CDR3 has 11 amino acids. From germline, CDR1 is SNHLY and CDR2 FYNNEI. This chain's CDR3 is CASLRGHEQYF. The CDR3 region has the DNA TGTGCCAGCCTCAGGGGCCACGAGCAGTACTTC.

This chain uses TRBV5-3 with TRBJ2-7; TRBD2 matches at 7 bases. TRBV5-3 is an ORF, and what it does is uncertain. This CDR3 spans 15 amino acids. V shed 3 bases, J shed 0 bases, and the junction held 6 bases outside the gene matches. Here the CDR3 reads CARSSTSGTSYEQYF. The CDR3 nucleotides are TGTGCCAGAAGCTCCACGAGCGGGACCTCCTACGAGCAGTACTTC.

This rearrangement joins TRBV27 to TRBJ1-5; a weak D match, TRBD1 (5 bases). The V end was cut by 4 bases, the J end by 7 bases, with 11 bases between. The germline CDR1 and CDR2 sequences are MNHEY and SMNVEV (reference sequence). This CDR3 is built from 13 residues. The CDR3 DNA follows: TGTGCCAGCAGTTCAAAGGGGAGGCAGCCCCAGCATTTT. This translates into CASSSKGRQPQHF.

V gene TRBV7-2 combines with J gene TRBJ2-5; either TRBD1 or TRBD2 may supply D (5 bases each). CDR3 length equals 13 residues. Trimming took off 1 base at V and 6 bases at J, with 9 bases between the two ends. CDR1 is SGHTA and CDR2 is FQGNSA in the germline V gene. Written as DNA, the CDR3 is TGTGCCAGCAGCTTAGGGGGGATCCAGACCCAGTACTTC. Amino acids: CASSLGGIQTQYF.

This clone came up once. The V and J genes are TRBV11-2 and TRBJ1-1; 9 nucleotides align to TRBD1. This CDR3 is built from 15 residues. CDR1 is SGHAT and CDR2 is FQNNGV in the germline V gene. The trim removed 5 bases at V and 0 bases at J, leaving 4 bases unmatched. The CDR3 DNA reads as TGTGCCAGCAGCCCTCACAGGGGGCTGAACACTGAAGCTTTCTTT. Its translation is CASSPHRGLNTEAFF.

The rearrangement uses TRBV19 and TRBJ2-3; D unresolved. Germline V CDR1 and CDR2: LNHDA, SQIVND (reference sequence). Trimming removed 5 bases from V and 2 bases from J, with 8 bases in between. The CDR3 runs 13 residues. The CDR3 reads CASSLSDTDTQYF. DNA for the CDR3: TGTGCCAGTAGTCTCTCCGACACAGATACGCAGTATTTT.

V is TRBV7-6 and J is TRBJ2-3; a weak D match, TRBD1 (6 bases). CDR1 and CDR2 from the germline V gene are SGHVS and FNYEAQ. The CDR3 contains 14 residues. Trimming pared 3 bases from V and 0 bases from J, leaving 7 bases between. CDR3 residues: CASSFQGSTDTQYF. Here the CDR3 DNA reads TGTGCCAGCAGCTTTCAGGGGAGCACAGATACGCAGTATTTT. The entire variable domain, with the rest obtained from reference TRBV7-6 and TRBJ2-3, is as follows: GAGVSQSPRYKVTKRGQDVALRCDPISGHVSLYWYRQALGQGPEFLTYFNYEAQQDKSGLPNDRFSAERPEGSISTLTIQRTEQRDSAMYRCASSFQGSTDTQYFGPGTRLTVL.

This clone was observed once. This chain joins TRBV30 and TRBJ1-2; D is unresolved. Trimming removed 5 bases from V and 4 bases from J, with 23 bases in between. The CDR3 consists of 16 residues. Germline CDR1 is GTSNPN and CDR2 is SVGIG (reference sequence). The CDR3 DNA follows: TGTGCCTGGGATGACTTATTGGGAGTAAACTTCTATGGCTACACCTTC. This gives the protein CAWDDLLGVNFYGYTF.

The V and J genes are TRBV2 and TRBJ1-3, with D possibly being TRBD1 (5 bases). Trimming left V 5 bases short and J 2 bases short, with 19 bases between. The length of the CDR3 is 17 residues. The germline V gene encodes CDR1 SNHLY and CDR2 FYNNEI. The CDR3 sequence: CASSSLGGTVTGNTIYF. The CDR3 DNA follows: TGTGCCAGCAGTTCCCTTGGGGGGACGGTAACTGGAAACACCATATATTTT. The complete variable domain, with remaining parts taken from reference TRBV2 and TRBJ1-3, reads EPEVTQTPSHQVTQMGQEVILRCVPISNHLYFYWYRQILGQKVEFLVSFYNNEISEKSEIFDDQFSVERPDGSNFTLKIRSTKLEDSAMYFCASSSLGGTVTGNTIYFGEGSWLTVV.

The rearrangement joins TRBV27 to TRBJ1-5; possible D gene TRBD1, 5 bases. Germline V lookup: CDR1 MNHEY, CDR2 SMNVEV (reference sequence). The CDR3 extends over 15 amino acids. The V gene lost 3 bases and the J gene lost 6 bases, with 15 bases spanning the gap. The CDR3 region is CASSLGGGAIQPQHF. In nucleotides, the CDR3 is TGTGCCAGCAGTTTGGGGGGGGGTGCGATTCAGCCCCAGCATTTT.

The V gene is TRBV27, the J gene TRBJ1-2; 9 bases agree with TRBD1. This CDR3 spans 16 amino acids. Germline assignment: CDR1 MNHEY and CDR2 SMNVEV (reference sequence). With V trimmed by 6 bases and J by 6 bases, 14 bases remained unmatched. Here the CDR3 reads CASSPYRGRVGNGYTF. The CDR3 coding sequence is TGTGCCAGCAGCCCTTACAGGGGGCGCGTAGGAAATGGCTACACCTTC.

The rearrangement joins TRBV4-1 to TRBJ2-1; 9 bases match TRBD1. V gave up 3 bases and J gave up 6 bases; unmatched junction bases: 9. CDR1 and CDR2 from the germline V gene are MGHRA and YSYEKL. The CDR3 loop spans 16 amino acids. CDR3 sequence: CASSHRPGQGTNEQFF. The CDR3 DNA reads as TGCGCCAGCAGCCATCGCCCGGGACAGGGAACCAATGAGCAGTTCTTC.

The chain has TRBV7-9 and TRBJ2-3; perhaps TRBD2 as D (5 bases). CDR3 length: 13 amino acids. Germline loops: CDR1 SEHNR, CDR2 FQNEAQ (reference sequence). V was cut by 3 bases and J by 3 bases, with 7 bases left in between. This CDR3 reads CASSFGGTDTQYF. In DNA form, the CDR3 reads TGTGCCAGCAGCTTCGGCGGGACAGATACGCAGTATTTT.

The chain has TRBV9 and TRBJ1-1, with 9 bases fitting TRBD1. V shed 4 bases and J 1 base; nucleotides not matched to a gene: 11. The germline CDR1 and CDR2 sequences are SGDLS and YYNGEE. The CDR3 is 17 amino acids. This CDR3 is CASSTQGALHGNTEAFF. The DNA of the CDR3 is TGTGCCAGCAGCACACAGGGGGCCCTTCATGGGAACACTGAAGCTTTCTTT.

The V gene is TRBV4-1, the J gene TRBJ1-6, with D possibly being TRBD1 (5 bases). Germline CDR1 MGHRA, CDR2 YSYEKL. The ends were cut back, 0 bases at V and 10 bases at J, with 19 bases in the middle. There are 17 residues in the CDR3. The CDR3 sequence: CASSQDYGDVLGSPLHF. CDR3 DNA: TGCGCCAGCAGCCAAGATTACGGGGACGTCCTAGGATCACCCCTCCACTTT.